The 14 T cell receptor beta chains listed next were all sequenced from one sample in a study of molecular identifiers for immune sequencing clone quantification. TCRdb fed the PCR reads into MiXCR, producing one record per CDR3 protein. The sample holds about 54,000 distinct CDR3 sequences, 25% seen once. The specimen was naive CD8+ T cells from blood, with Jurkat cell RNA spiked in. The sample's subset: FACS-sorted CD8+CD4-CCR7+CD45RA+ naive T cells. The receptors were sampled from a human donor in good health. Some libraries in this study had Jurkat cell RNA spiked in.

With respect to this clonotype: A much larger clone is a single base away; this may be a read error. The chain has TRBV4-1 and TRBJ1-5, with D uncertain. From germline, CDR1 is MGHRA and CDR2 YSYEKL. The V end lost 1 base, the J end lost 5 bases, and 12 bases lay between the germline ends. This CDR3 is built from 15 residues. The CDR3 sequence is CASSQVPREDQPQHF. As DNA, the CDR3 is TGCGCCAGCAGCCAAGTTCCCAGAGAGGATCAGCCCCAGCATTTT.

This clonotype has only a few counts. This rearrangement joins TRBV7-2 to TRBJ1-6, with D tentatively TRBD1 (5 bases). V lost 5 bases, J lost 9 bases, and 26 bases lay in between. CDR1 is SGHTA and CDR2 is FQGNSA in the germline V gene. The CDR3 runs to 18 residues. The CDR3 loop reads CASSPVGVGVMTGSPLHF. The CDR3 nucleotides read TGTGCCAGCAGCCCAGTTGGGGTGGGGGTGATGACTGGTTCACCCCTCCACTTT.

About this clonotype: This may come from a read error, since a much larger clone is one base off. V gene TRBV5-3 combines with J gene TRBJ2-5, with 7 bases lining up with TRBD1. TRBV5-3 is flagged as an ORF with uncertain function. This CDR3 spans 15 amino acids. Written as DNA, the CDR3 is TGTGCCAGCAGCTTGCGAGGGGGCCCCCAAGAGGCCCAGTACTTC. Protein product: CASSLRGGPQEAQYF.

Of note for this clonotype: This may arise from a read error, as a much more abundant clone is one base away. In DNA, the CDR3 is TGTGCCAGCAGTGACCCTGGGGATCTCACGAATTCACCCCCCCACTTT. Protein: CASSDPGDLTNSPPHF. The V call is TRBV2, the J call TRBJ1-6; D gene ambiguous. Germline CDR1 SNHLY, CDR2 FYNNEI. The length of the CDR3 is 16 residues. The variable domain in full, with the rest retrieved from reference TRBV2 and TRBJ1-6, is EPEVTQTPSHQVTQMGQEVILRCVPISNHLYFYWYRQILGQKVEFLVSFYNNEISEKSEIFDDQFSVERPDGSNFTLKIRSTKLEDSAMYFCASSDPGDLTNSPPHFGNGTRLTVT.

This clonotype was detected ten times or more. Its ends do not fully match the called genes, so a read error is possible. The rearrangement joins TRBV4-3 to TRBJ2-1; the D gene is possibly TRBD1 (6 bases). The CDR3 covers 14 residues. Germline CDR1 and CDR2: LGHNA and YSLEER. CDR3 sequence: CASSQGAGVNKQFF. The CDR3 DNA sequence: TGCGCCAGCAGCCAAGGGGCAGGGGTCAATAAGCAGTTCTTC.

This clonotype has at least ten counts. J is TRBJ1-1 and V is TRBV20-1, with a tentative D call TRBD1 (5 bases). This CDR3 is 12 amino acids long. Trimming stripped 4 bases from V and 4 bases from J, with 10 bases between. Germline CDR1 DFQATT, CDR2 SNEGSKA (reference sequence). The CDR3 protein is CSAMQGGTEAFF. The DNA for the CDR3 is TGCAGTGCTATGCAGGGTGGCACTGAAGCTTTCTTT.

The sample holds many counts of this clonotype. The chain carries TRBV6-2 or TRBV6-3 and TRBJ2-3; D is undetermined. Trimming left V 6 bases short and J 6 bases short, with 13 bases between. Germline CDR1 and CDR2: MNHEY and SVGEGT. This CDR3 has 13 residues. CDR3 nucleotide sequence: TGTGCCAGCAGCAGACTCCTCTCTGATACGCAGTATTTT. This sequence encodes CASSRLLSDTQYF.

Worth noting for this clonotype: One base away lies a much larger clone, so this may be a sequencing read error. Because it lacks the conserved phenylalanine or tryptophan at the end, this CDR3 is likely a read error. The DNA of the CDR3 is TGCGCCAGCAGTCAATCGCCGGGGTGCTATAACACTGAAGCTTTCCTT. Translating gives CASSQSPGCYNTEAFL. The chain has TRBV23-1 and TRBJ1-1; D remains ambiguous. TRBV23-1 qualifies as an ORF whose function is uncertain. The V gene lost 0 bases and the J gene lost 2 bases, with 13 bases spanning the gap. The length of the CDR3 is 16 residues.

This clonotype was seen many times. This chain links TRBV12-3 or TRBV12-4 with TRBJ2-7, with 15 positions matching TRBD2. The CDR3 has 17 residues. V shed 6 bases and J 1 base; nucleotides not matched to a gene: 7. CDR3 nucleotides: TGTGCCAGCAGCCGGGGACTAGCGGGAGGCCCGTCCTACGAGCAGTACTTC. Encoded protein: CASSRGLAGGPSYEQYF.

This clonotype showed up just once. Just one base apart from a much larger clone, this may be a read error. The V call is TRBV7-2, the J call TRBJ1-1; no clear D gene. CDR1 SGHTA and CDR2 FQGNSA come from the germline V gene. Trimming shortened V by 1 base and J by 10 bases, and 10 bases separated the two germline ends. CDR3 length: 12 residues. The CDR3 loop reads CASSLEFAGAFF. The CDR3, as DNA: TGTGCCAGCAGCTTAGAGTTCGCTGGAGCTTTCTTT.

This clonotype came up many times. CDR3 sequence reads: CSAGKVGSSYNEQFF. The CDR3 DNA follows: TGCAGTGCTGGTAAGGTGGGCAGCTCCTACAATGAGCAGTTCTTC. This chain connects TRBV20-1 to TRBJ2-1; D is uncertain. The CDR3 sequence is 15 residues long. The germline V gene has CDR1 DFQATT and CDR2 SNEGSKA (reference sequence). Trimming pared 5 bases from V and 0 bases from J, leaving 14 bases between.

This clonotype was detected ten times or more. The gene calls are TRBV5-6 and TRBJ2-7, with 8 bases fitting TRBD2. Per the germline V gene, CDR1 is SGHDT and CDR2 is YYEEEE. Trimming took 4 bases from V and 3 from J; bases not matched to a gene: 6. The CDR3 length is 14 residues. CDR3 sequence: CASSQAGEGYEQYF. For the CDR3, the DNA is TGTGCCAGCAGCCAAGCGGGAGAAGGCTACGAGCAGTACTTC.

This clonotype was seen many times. CDR3 amino acids: CASSARLVGNEQFF. The CDR3 DNA reads as TGTGCCAGCAGCGCCCGACTGGTCGGCAATGAGCAGTTCTTC. The rearrangement uses TRBV7-2 and TRBJ2-1; the D is unclear. This CDR3 has 14 residues. V was cut by 5 bases and J by 6 bases, with 14 bases left in between. Germline V gene lookup returns CDR1 SGHTA and CDR2 FQGNSA.

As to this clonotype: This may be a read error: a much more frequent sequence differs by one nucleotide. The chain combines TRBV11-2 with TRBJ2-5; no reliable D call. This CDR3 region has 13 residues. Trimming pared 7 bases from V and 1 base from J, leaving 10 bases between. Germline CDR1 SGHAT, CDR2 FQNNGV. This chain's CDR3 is CASNSPLQETQYF. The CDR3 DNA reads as TGTGCCAGCAACTCTCCCCTCCAAGAGACCCAGTACTTC.